The table lists the clone carrying this T cell receptor beta chain with a count of one. Its antigen is unknown. Per germline, CDR1 MNHEY and CDR2 SMNVEV (reference sequence). This CDR3 has 14 residues. The germline V and J ends were trimmed by 5 bases and 4 bases, with 14 bases remaining between them. These data belong to a study of graft-versus-host responses after intestinal transplantation. Overall study context: Isolated intestinal, liver-intestinal, or multivisceral transplants had been given to the recipients. Induction with anti-thymocyte globulin, then tacrolimus and steroids for roughly three years, was given to all recipients. Study-wide results and caveats: Early HvG declines after transplant were associated with peak circulating GvH clone levels.

The method was immunoSEQ multiplex PCR; TCRdb's version includes in-frame clones alone and lacks a portion of them. This table holds about 85,000 clones, roughly 90% found once. The specimen comprised unstimulated CD8+ T cells sorted from spleen or lymph node cells, sampled before transplant. The chain carries TRBV27 and TRBJ2-5; D remains ambiguous. The clonotype was recovered from a human donor who was the organ donor for an intestinal transplant. The CDR3 here is CASSQGSTGETQYF. CDR3 in DNA: TGTGCCAGCAGTCAAGGGTCGACGGGAGAGACCCAGTACTTC.